This T cell receptor (beta chain) originates from a study of cytomegalovirus exposure and HLA in healthy donors. General study results and limits: It was reportedly the case that the classifier diagnosed cytomegalovirus status with high specificity and sensitivity. The tendency of first-cohort TCR clusters to co-occur in the 90 to 150 validation repertoires was the finding of a later analysis.

From germline, CDR1 is MNHEY and CDR2 SVGAGI. V lost 8 bases and J lost 0; bases outside the gene matches: 7. The CDR3 spans 15 residues. Sequenced by immunoSEQ multiplex PCR; TCRdb stores in-frame clones only, minus some. The profile shows some 170,000 clones, 90% to 97% of them singletons. Details on this clone: As yet, its antigen is unknown.

The TCR sequence derives from a woman under 30 in good health and CMV-seronegative. The chain employs TRBV6-5 and TRBJ2-1; 7 positions agree with TRBD2. Sequencing used PBMCs. CDR3 residues: CASGAGGSSYNEQFF. CDR3 coding DNA: TGTGCCAGCGGGGCAGGCGGGAGCTCCTACAATGAGCAGTTCTTC.